This T cell receptor (beta chain) was observed in a study of blood T cell repertoires in COVID-19. Study summary: There were acute and convalescent COVID-19 samples, and they came from the United States, Italy and Spain. PBMCs, B-cell-depleted T cells, or T cells were the source of the cDNA or gDNA that made up the material.

The CDR3 consists of 14 residues. Trimming stripped 6 bases from V and 1 base from J, with 12 bases between. CDR1 and CDR2 from the germline V gene are MDHEN and SYDVKM. Here immunoSEQ multiplex PCR was the method, and the copy in TCRdb shows in-frame clones only, minus some. The sample records about 98,000 clones, nearly 90% being singletons. The sample taken for sequencing was peripheral blood. This sequence was found in a man between 65 and 85 years old with acute or convalescent COVID-19. V and J are TRBV28 and TRBJ2-5; D gene ambiguous. The CDR3 spells CASRSPGRQETQYF. In DNA form, the CDR3 reads TGTGCCAGCAGATCCCCCGGTCGCCAAGAGACCCAGTACTTC.